The 9 T cell receptor beta chains presented below share a single source sample, sequenced in a study of cytomegalovirus exposure and HLA in healthy donors. PCR primers comprised 60 Vbeta and 13 Jbeta primers. Using immunoSEQ multiplex PCR, the repertoire was profiled, and TCRdb retains in-frame clones only, with some absent. Its clone listing holds tens of thousands of clones. Sequencing used PBMCs. These receptors were taken from a male donor in good health and CMV-seronegative.

V and J are TRBV18 and TRBJ1-1, with TRBD1 as a possible D gene (6 bases). Trimming left V 3 bases short and J 0 bases short, with 14 bases between. CDR1 is KGHSH and CDR2 is LQKENI in the germline V gene. This CDR3 spans 16 amino acids. The CDR3 nucleotides read TGTGCCAGCTCACCCCAGGGGTTAACTATGAACACTGAAGCTTTCTTT. Translated, it gives CASSPQGLTMNTEAFF.

This chain uses TRBV20-1 with TRBJ2-5; D unresolved. Germline CDR1 DFQATT, CDR2 SNEGSKA (reference sequence). V was pared by 3 bases and J by 5 bases, with 7 bases between. This CDR3 spans 11 amino acids. The CDR3 region has the DNA TGCAGTGCTAGGTTCCGGGAGACCCAGTACTTC. Its translation is CSARFRETQYF.

The gene calls are TRBV5-1 and TRBJ2-7, with 7 bases lining up with TRBD2. This CDR3 contains 16 residues. V was clipped by 2 bases and J by 1 base; unmatched bases: 9. Germline assignment: CDR1 SGHRS and CDR2 YFSETQ. The CDR3 loop reads CASSFLGGSVSYEQYF. CDR3 nucleotide sequence: TGCGCCAGCAGCTTCCTTGGCGGGAGTGTATCCTACGAGCAGTACTTC.

The chain combines TRBV19 with TRBJ1-4, with D possibly being TRBD1 (5 bases). Germline V gene data show CDR1 as LNHDA and CDR2 as SQIVND (reference sequence). V lost 3 bases and J 5 bases, leaving 13 bases between the germline ends. The CDR3 covers 15 residues. The CDR3, as DNA: TGTGCCAGTAGTATGGCGGGGCAGCCGAATGAAAAACTGTTTTTT. It encodes CASSMAGQPNEKLFF.

J is TRBJ2-7 and V is TRBV7-2; TRBD1 aligns across 10 bases. The trim removed 0 bases at V and 2 bases at J, leaving 1 base unmatched. Germline lookup yields CDR1 SGHTA and CDR2 FQGNSA. The CDR3 runs to 15 residues. The DNA for the CDR3 is TGTGCCAGCAGCTTAGCCGGACAGGGGGCCTACGAGCAGTACTTC. It is translated as CASSLAGQGAYEQYF.

The rearrangement joins TRBV27 to TRBJ2-2, with TRBD2 identical over 7 bases. Germline V lookup: CDR1 MNHEY, CDR2 SMNVEV (reference sequence). The CDR3 consists of 16 residues. J lost 7 bases, V lost 8 bases, and 16 bases had no gene match. The CDR3, as DNA: TGTGCCAGCTGGGGGGGACCATATCTCTCGGGCGGGGAGCTGTTTTTT. Protein sequence: CASWGGPYLSGGELFF.

V and J are TRBV6-5 and TRBJ1-1; perhaps TRBD1 as D (6 bases). Trimming left V 5 bases short and J 3 bases short, with 16 bases between. Looked up from germline, CDR1 is MNHEY and CDR2 is SVGAGI. The CDR3 consists of 15 residues. CDR3 sequence (DNA): TGTGCCAGCAGTGGCAGGGGCCCCTTGGACACTGAAGCTTTCTTT. Translated: CASSGRGPLDTEAFF.

This chain links TRBV7-6 with TRBJ1-4, with no clear D. The V gene lost 0 bases and the J gene lost 3 bases, with 14 bases spanning the gap. This CDR3 comprises 17 residues. Germline assignment: CDR1 SGHVS and CDR2 FNYEAQ. CDR3 protein: CASSLATGVSSNEKLFF. In DNA form, the CDR3 reads TGTGCCAGCAGCTTAGCGACTGGAGTTAGCTCTAATGAAAAACTGTTTTTT.

The V and J genes are TRBV9 and TRBJ1-4; maybe TRBD1 (6 bases). The germline gives CDR1 SGDLS, CDR2 YYNGEE. The CDR3 is made up of 15 amino acids. V dropped 1 base and J dropped 8 bases, with 15 bases sitting between them. The CDR3 protein is CASSVSGVGEEKLFF. The CDR3 DNA sequence: TGTGCCAGCAGCGTATCAGGGGTAGGGGAGGAAAAACTGTTTTTT. Full variable domain (missing parts from reference TRBV9 and TRBJ1-4): DSGVTQTPKHLITATGQRVTLRCSPRSGDLSVYWYQQSLDQGLQFLIQYYNGEERAKGNILERFSAQQFPDLHSELNLSSLELGDSALYFCASSVSGVGEEKLFFGSGTQLSVL.